This T cell receptor (beta chain) comes out of a study of OX40 agonist ivuxolimab in advanced cancers. Study-level results: Both blood CD4+ and CD8+ T cells showed clonal growth by week 6 at 0.1 to 3.0 mg/kg. Several nonresponders also turned out to have low normalized T-cell clonal expansion. There were, on average, more expanded clones in CD8+ T cells than in CD4+.

In regard to this clone: Its antigen is unknown.

People who had autoimmune disease history or systemic immunosuppression were excluded. Libraries were prepared by immunoSEQ multiplex PCR; TCRdb keeps only in-frame clonotypes and omits some of them. Here the sample spans around 64,000 clones, around 93% being singletons. The length of the CDR3 is 15 residues. CDR1 MDHEN and CDR2 SYDVKM come from the germline V gene. Germline trimming cut 2 bases from V and 4 bases from J; bases unmatched to any gene: 4. The gene calls are TRBV28 and TRBJ2-3; 9 bases fit TRBD2. The clonotype originates from an adult with an advanced solid tumor such as melanoma, head and neck, liver or kidney cancer. Sequences were derived from CD4+ or CD8+ T cells sorted from blood, sampled in a trial of the OX40 agonist ivuxolimab. This CDR3 is CASSLKAGGADTQYF. CDR3 nucleotide sequence: TGTGCCAGCAGTTTAAAGGCGGGGGGGGCAGATACGCAGTATTTT. The full variable domain, in which reference TRBV28 and TRBJ2-3 provide the parts outside the CDR3, is DVKVTQSSRYLVKRTGEKVFLECVQDMDHENMFWYRQDPGLGLRLIYFSYDVKMKEKGDIPEGYSVSREKKERFSLILESASTNQTSMYLCASSLKAGGADTQYFGPGTRLTVL.